This T cell receptor (beta chain) derives from a study of Graves' ophthalmopathy and Graves' hyperthyroidism. RNA transcripts were the source from which TCR beta CDR3 regions were amplified. RT-PCR was first run with HTBI primers, then multiplex PCR in a second round. TCRdb recomputed calls from the multiplex PCR reads with MiXCR, one row per CDR3 protein. The sample lists around 520,000 distinct CDR3 sequences; roughly 40% were seen once. The table lists this clonotype with many counts. The TCR was taken from an adult man with Graves' hyperthyroidism. Sequencing input: peripheral blood or thyroid tissue (not recorded which).

The CDR3, as DNA: TGTGCCAGCAGCTTAAGCCCGGGACAGGTTTACACTGAAGCTTTCTTT. It is translated as CASSLSPGQVYTEAFF. The J gene is TRBJ1-1, the V gene TRBV7-6; 8 bases map to TRBD1. Germline loops: CDR1 SGHVS, CDR2 FNYEAQ. V lost 2 bases, J lost 3 bases, and 8 bases stayed unmatched. The CDR3 contains 16 residues.